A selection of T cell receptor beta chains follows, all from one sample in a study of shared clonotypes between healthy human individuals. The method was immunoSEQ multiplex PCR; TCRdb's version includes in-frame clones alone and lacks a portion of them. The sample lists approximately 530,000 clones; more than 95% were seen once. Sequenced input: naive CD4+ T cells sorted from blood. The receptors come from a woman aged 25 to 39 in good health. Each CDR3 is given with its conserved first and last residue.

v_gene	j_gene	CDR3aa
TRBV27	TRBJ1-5	CASSQDRGTVNQPQHF
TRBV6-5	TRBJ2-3	CASKGLAGVDTQYF
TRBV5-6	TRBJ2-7	CASSKSLGGRYEQYF
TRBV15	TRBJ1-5	CATTLGDQPQHF
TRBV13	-	CASSFSQPHGLAGVDEQYF
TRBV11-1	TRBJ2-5	CASSLGGQGPETQYF
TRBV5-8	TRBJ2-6	CASRIQGATAGANVLTF
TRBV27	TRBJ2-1	CASSSYFRTQTNNEQFF
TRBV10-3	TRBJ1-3	CAIKQASSAPSGNTIYF
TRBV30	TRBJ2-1	CAWSVEGGNNEQFF
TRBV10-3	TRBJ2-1	CAISATWDPSSYNEQFF
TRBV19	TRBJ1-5	CASSIEPGVTNQPQHF
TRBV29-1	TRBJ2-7	CSVGLAGSYEQYF
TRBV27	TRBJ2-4	CASSSFAKNIQYF
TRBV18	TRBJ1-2	CASSPPRTDNGYTF
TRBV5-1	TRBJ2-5	CASSSVGQETQYF
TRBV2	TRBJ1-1	CASTRGTPIEYTEAFF
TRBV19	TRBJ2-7	CASSPGTGGSYEQYF
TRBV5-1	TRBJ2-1	CASSSNDPGLAVPEQFF
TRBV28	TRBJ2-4	CASSLFPGQNIQYF
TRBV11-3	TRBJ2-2	CASSPSGGVIGELFF
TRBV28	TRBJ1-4	CASSSAGGGGEKLFF
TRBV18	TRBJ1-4	CASSPPGQGNEKLFF
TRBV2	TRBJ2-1	CASSEEGRGLSGNEQFF
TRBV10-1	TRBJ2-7	CASSESATGDAYEQYF
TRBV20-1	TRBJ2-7	CSATITYEQYF
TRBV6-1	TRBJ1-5	CASSERDSNQPQHF
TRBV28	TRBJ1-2	CASSLFRDGNYGYTF
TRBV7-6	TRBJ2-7	CASSLIKGQGAYEQYF
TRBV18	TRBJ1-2	CASSPGATNYGYTF
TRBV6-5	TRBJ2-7	CASSYQGTEGYEQYF
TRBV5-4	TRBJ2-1	CASSLAGGMYNEQFF
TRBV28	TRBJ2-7	CASRSSVGYEQYF
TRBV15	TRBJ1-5	CATRQWDRDSEPQHF
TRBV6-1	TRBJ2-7	CASSVPRTGVRGLYEQYF
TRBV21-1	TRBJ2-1	CASSNQRDSRSYNEQFF
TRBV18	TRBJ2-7	CASSSSSWTGTYEQYF
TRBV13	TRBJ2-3	CASSLVASPPDTQYF
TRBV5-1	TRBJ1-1	CASSFGRGNTEAFF
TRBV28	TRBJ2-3	CASSPEVWLTGREGEGTDTQYF
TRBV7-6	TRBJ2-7	CASSRGHLRESHEQYF
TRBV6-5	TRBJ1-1	CASTSWGGNTEAFF
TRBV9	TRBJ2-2	CASSVAVLTGELFF
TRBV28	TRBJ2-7	CASSPEPGLAGRVYEQYF
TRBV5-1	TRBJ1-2	CASSFTGKRNYGYTF
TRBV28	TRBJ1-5	CASISQGGHQPQHF
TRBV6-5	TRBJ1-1	CASSYSIPPGNTEAFF
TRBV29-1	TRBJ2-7	CSVPYEQYF
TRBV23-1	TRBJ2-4	CASSQSASAGIAKNIQYF
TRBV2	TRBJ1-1	CASSEGHGTLEAFF
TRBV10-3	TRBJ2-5	CAISGARYSETQYF
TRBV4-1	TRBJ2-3	CASSQGMTPRGADTQYF
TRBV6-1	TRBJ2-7	CASSPGTTGSYEQYF
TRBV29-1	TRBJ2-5	CSVEGGRETQYF
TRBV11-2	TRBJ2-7	CASSPGAGEGEQYF
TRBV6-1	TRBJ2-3	CASSGTSGTTDTQYF
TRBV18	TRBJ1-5	CASSLIPGQPNSNQPQHF